The TCR beta chain under discussion was sequenced for a study of T cells after yellow fever vaccination. CDR3 length equals 15 residues. Per the germline V gene, CDR1 is ENHRY and CDR2 is SYGVKD. Trimming took 0 bases from V and 6 from J, leaving 13 bases between them. TCRdb re-called the 5' RACE reads with MiXCR, one entry per CDR3 protein. The data contain about 580,000 distinct CDR3 sequences, roughly a sixth of them seen just once; the ten biggest clones take up 15% to 20%. In its sample, this clonotype was seen a few times. The chain joins TRBV10-3 to TRBJ2-3; possible D gene TRBD2, 6 bases. The material sequenced was PBMCs, taken less than 6 days after the first yellow fever vaccination. This receptor was obtained from a man aged 18 to 29 who received the YFV17D yellow fever vaccine. Here the CDR3 DNA reads TGTGCCATCAGTGAGTCGAACCGGGGGATGGATACGCAGTATTTT. It yields the protein CAISESNRGMDTQYF.